This T cell receptor (beta chain) was documented in a study of OX40 agonist ivuxolimab in advanced cancers. Assay used: immunoSEQ multiplex PCR; TCRdb lists only in-frame clones, some missing. The sample records more than 55,000 clones, roughly 89% being singletons. Notes on the study in general: The average count of expanded clones was higher among CD8+ T cells than among CD4+.

V was clipped by 5 bases and J by 0 bases, with 11 bases between them. CDR3 size: 15 residues. CDR1 and CDR2 (germline): SGHAT, FQDESV (reference sequence). To note about this clone: Its matching antigen is unknown.

The source material was CD4+ or CD8+ T cells sorted from blood, sampled in a trial of the OX40 agonist ivuxolimab. This TCR derives from an adult with an advanced solid tumor such as melanoma, head and neck, liver or kidney cancer. The genes are TRBV11-1 and TRBJ2-1, with no clear D. The CDR3 DNA follows: TGTGCCAGCAGCGGCGGATCGAGCTCCTACAATGAGCAGTTCTTC. Residues: CASSGGSSSYNEQFF.